This T cell receptor beta chain was found in a study of blood T cell repertoires in COVID-19. Authors' methods: The assay estimated nucleated cells by amplifying reference gene primers. Generated by immunoSEQ multiplex PCR, the TCRdb table keeps only in-frame clones and is missing some. V and J calls and clone size are as listed in that table; D and trimming were resolved from the DNA. The sample yields hundreds of thousands of clones, under 95% seen once. The V gene end was trimmed by 8 bases and the J gene end by 1 base; junction bases not matched to a gene: 9. The CDR3 covers 15 residues. CDR1 is SGHTA and CDR2 is FQGNSA in the germline V gene.

The sequencing sample was made of peripheral blood. The sequence was collected from a woman younger than 35 who had recovered from COVID-19. The chain is built from TRBV7-2 and TRBJ1-1; the match to TRBD1 covers 8 bases. In nucleotides, the CDR3 is TGTGCCAGCGGCACACGTCAGGGGGCGAACACTGAAGCTTTCTTT. It is translated as CASGTRQGANTEAFF.